Below, one TCR beta chain is given with its context. What it binds is not known. Generated by immunoSEQ multiplex PCR, the TCRdb table keeps only in-frame clones and is missing some. The sample includes around 160,000 clones, approximately 91% of them seen just once. This entry comes from a study of T cell responses to AZD1222 COVID-19 vaccine. General observations from the study: Baseline serostatus was positive in only a handful of AZD1222 recipients. Clonal diversity was possibly underestimated, and the donors were mostly white British, with more females.

Germline CDR1 LNHDA, CDR2 SQIVND (reference sequence). V lost 5 bases, J lost 6 bases, and 19 bases lay in between. The CDR3 is 16 amino acids. The sequence was collected from an adult in good health. The sample in question was peripheral blood, obtained on day 0 of AZD1222 vaccination. The genes are TRBV19 and TRBJ2-2; possibly TRBD1 or TRBD2 for D (6 bases each). The CDR3 is CASSPRGPAGPGELFF. The CDR3 DNA is TGTGCCAGTAGTCCCAGGGGACCAGCGGGTCCCGGGGAGCTGTTTTTT.